The rows below give T cell receptor beta chains drawn from one sample of a study of cytotoxic CD8 clonotypes in ibrutinib-treated CLL. Generated by immunoSEQ multiplex PCR, the TCRdb table keeps only in-frame clones and is missing some. This sample yields about 45,000 clones, of which about two thirds are seen a single time; 9.5% to 15% belongs to the top ten. The specimen was PBMCs, collected after 12 months of ibrutinib treatment. All receptors derive from a human donor with chronic lymphocytic leukemia. The conserved cysteine and the conserved F or W are not part of the CDR3 here. Each record gives: CDR3 protein, V gene.

cdr3_aa: ASSDGLEETQY; v_call: TRBV25-1
cdr3_aa: ASSAGFPNEKLF; v_call: TRBV18
cdr3_aa: ASRASGNTIY; v_call: TRBV7-9
cdr3_aa: ASSQGGSAANYGYT; v_call: TRBV7-9
cdr3_aa: ASSAGGWMNTEAF; v_call: TRBV6-5
cdr3_aa: ASSPRERGTYGYT; v_call: TRBV7-9
cdr3_aa: ASSVGTSGYQETQY; v_call: TRBV9
cdr3_aa: ASSEGLTNTGELF; v_call: TRBV2
cdr3_aa: ASSLGAGQIYEQY; v_call: TRBV7-7
cdr3_aa: ASSESIAADRREQY; v_call: TRBV10-1
cdr3_aa: ASSDERGPTDTQY; v_call: TRBV10-1
cdr3_aa: ASSVARTGANYGYT; v_call: TRBV9
cdr3_aa: ASSQYGQSSYEQY; v_call: TRBV4-1
cdr3_aa: ASRRPGQEINEKLF; v_call: TRBV28
cdr3_aa: ASGERVGAF; v_call: TRBV28
cdr3_aa: ASSPPWGGSTDTQY; v_call: TRBV18
cdr3_aa: ASRQGDNEKLF; v_call: TRBV6-5
cdr3_aa: ASSQETTNEKLF; v_call: TRBV28
cdr3_aa: ASSLGQVNTEAF; v_call: TRBV5-1
cdr3_aa: AISLSGTSENEQF; v_call: TRBV10-3
cdr3_aa: ASSSMTGQGLGGYT; v_call: TRBV13
cdr3_aa: ASRDRGSGNTIY; v_call: TRBV11-2
cdr3_aa: ASSYTGTRPYEQY; v_call: TRBV18
cdr3_aa: ASSPSGGTYNEQF; v_call: TRBV28
cdr3_aa: ASSHRGNTEAF; v_call: TRBV14
cdr3_aa: ATSRGFQGAGGYT; v_call: TRBV15
cdr3_aa: ASSLLGQGGNEQF; v_call: TRBV27
cdr3_aa: ASTRGGDRASTGNTIY; v_call: TRBV5-1
cdr3_aa: ASRRGLGTEAF; v_call: TRBV28
cdr3_aa: ASSFGRFASYEQY; v_call: TRBV5-5
cdr3_aa: ASSLFVAGNENGYT; v_call: TRBV7-3
cdr3_aa: ASSPAVTEAF; v_call: TRBV18
cdr3_aa: ASSLVRGAQQETQY; v_call: TRBV7-8
cdr3_aa: ASRYPSENTEAF; v_call: TRBV6-5
cdr3_aa: ASSLQATGTQY; v_call: TRBV5-1
cdr3_aa: ASSLRGENGYT; v_call: TRBV7-9
cdr3_aa: ASSFGGTDTQY; v_call: TRBV7-9
cdr3_aa: ASSPSGQPNTEAF; v_call: TRBV5-4
cdr3_aa: ATTRGRTDTQY; v_call: TRBV7-9
cdr3_aa: ASSNNPQETQY; v_call: TRBV6-1
cdr3_aa: ASTPAGTGFQPQH; v_call: TRBV27
cdr3_aa: ASSDWSSYNSPLH; v_call: TRBV2
cdr3_aa: AIGTNNSPLH; v_call: TRBV10-3
cdr3_aa: ASTTPGQDTDTQY; v_call: TRBV9
cdr3_aa: ASSRDIRGNSPLH; v_call: TRBV7-6
cdr3_aa: ASSLLGVNTGELF; v_call: TRBV5-6
cdr3_aa: ASSFTSGGIQETQY; v_call: TRBV5-1
cdr3_aa: ASSFSTGSPYEQY; v_call: TRBV19
cdr3_aa: ASSLRTDTEAF; v_call: TRBV18
cdr3_aa: ASAKHQENTEAF; v_call: TRBV27
cdr3_aa: ASSLGLGNYGYT; v_call: TRBV5-1
cdr3_aa: ASSLSLEIPSQF; v_call: TRBV7-3
cdr3_aa: ATSRVEGTSYEQY; v_call: TRBV15
cdr3_aa: ASLPGQSSYEQY; v_call: TRBV2
cdr3_aa: ASSFGQLYGYT; v_call: TRBV28
cdr3_aa: ASSMGQLNEQF; v_call: TRBV19
cdr3_aa: ASSTRLAGAETQY; v_call: TRBV7-2